One sample yielded the 8 T cell receptor beta chains listed below, sequenced in a study of beta chain features in type 1 diabetes. The isolated RNA, all of it, was reverse transcribed, so expressed TCRB transcripts were what got sequenced. Sequencing used immunoSEQ multiplex PCR; TCRdb keeps in-frame clones, though not all of them. The data show hundreds of thousands of clones, roughly 17% seen once. The sequencing input was naive CD4+ T cells from blood. These receptors came from a woman aged 18-35 years in good health.

This clone has just one count. The chain is built from TRBV5-1 and TRBJ2-2, with TRBD1 matching 12 bases. The CDR3 consists of 17 residues. CDR1 and CDR2 (germline): SGHRS, YFSETQ. The V gene end was trimmed by 2 bases and the J gene end by 7 bases; junction bases not matched to a gene: 9. Written as DNA, the CDR3 is TGCGCCAGCAGCTTACCTATGGGACAGGGGGCGATCGGGGAGCTGTTTTTT. This encodes CASSLPMGQGAIGELFF. Combining the CDR3 with reference TRBV5-1 and TRBJ2-2 gives the whole variable domain KAGVTQTPRYLIKTRGQQVTLSCSPISGHRSVSWYQQTPGQGLQFLFEYFSETQRNKGNFPGRFSGRQFSNSRSEMNVSTLELGDSALYLCASSLPMGQGAIGELFFGEGSRLTVL.

This clone was seen only a few times. CDR3 nucleotides: TGTGCCAGCAGCGCGGGACTAGCACGCGAGCAGTACTTC. Translated: CASSAGLAREQYF. The V gene is TRBV7-8, the J gene TRBJ2-7; 9 bases map to TRBD2. The germline V gene has CDR1 SGHVS and CDR2 FQNEAQ. This CDR3 region has 13 residues. The ends lost 5 bases at V and 6 bases at J; junction bases unmatched: 5. Supplemented by reference TRBV7-8 and TRBJ2-7, the full variable domain reads GAGVSQSPRYKVAKRGQDVALRCDPISGHVSLFWYQQALGQGPEFLTYFQNEAQLDKSGLPSDRFFAERPEGSVSTLKIQRTQQEDSAVYLCASSAGLAREQYFGPGTRLTVT.

The sample holds a few counts of this clone. This chain connects TRBV11-1 to TRBJ1-3; 7 bases align to TRBD1. V lost 5 bases to trimming and J lost 0 bases; unmatched junction nucleotides: 7. The CDR3 is 16 amino acids. CDR1 is SGHAT and CDR2 is FQDESV in the germline V gene (reference sequence). The CDR3 DNA reads as TGTGCCAGCAGCCGGGACAGCAGCGCCTCTGGAAACACCATATATTTT. Protein sequence: CASSRDSSASGNTIYF.

This clone was detected a few times. This chain joins TRBV9 and TRBJ2-1, with D uncertain. CDR1 and CDR2 (germline): SGDLS, YYNGEE. The V end was cut by 4 bases, the J end by 2 bases, with 16 bases between. The CDR3 consists of 16 residues. The CDR3 DNA is TGTGCCAGCAGCATTCGTTCGGTACTCCCCTACAATGAGCAGTTCTTC. This gives the protein CASSIRSVLPYNEQFF.

The count of this clone is one. The rearrangement joins TRBV4-1 to TRBJ2-5, with TRBD1 matching 9 bases. There are 15 residues in the CDR3. Germline-derived CDR1 and CDR2 are MGHRA and YSYEKL. Germline trimming cut 1 base from V and 5 bases from J; bases unmatched to any gene: 5. The CDR3 DNA is TGCGCCAGCAGCCAAGTGGGGACAGGGAGGGAGACCCAGTACTTC. Amino acid sequence: CASSQVGTGRETQYF.

This clone has a handful of counts. This chain uses TRBV18 with TRBJ2-1, with D possibly TRBD1 on 5 matching bases. Trimming stripped 6 bases from V and 6 bases from J, with 12 bases between. Germline lookup yields CDR1 KGHSH and CDR2 LQKENI. The CDR3 length is 13 residues. The CDR3 region is CASSPKGRNEQFF. The CDR3 nucleotides are TGTGCCAGCTCCCCAAAGGGGCGCAATGAGCAGTTCTTC.

This clone was picked up a small number of times. The chain uses TRBV7-2 and TRBJ2-7, with 8 bases identical to TRBD1. In germline, CDR1 is SGHTA, CDR2 FQGNSA. V lost 2 bases to trimming and J lost 9 bases; unmatched junction nucleotides: 3. The CDR3 runs 12 residues. CDR3 sequence reads: CASSLPGQGQYF. In DNA form, the CDR3 reads TGTGCCAGCAGCTTACCCGGACAGGGGCAGTACTTC.

The chain recombines TRBV18 with TRBJ2-2, with no clear D. This CDR3 spans 14 amino acids. Trimming left V 5 bases short and J 3 bases short, with 10 bases between. In germline, CDR1 is KGHSH, CDR2 LQKENI. CDR3 residues: CASSFTGHTGELFF. Here the CDR3 DNA reads TGTGCCAGCTCATTTACCGGTCACACCGGGGAGCTGTTTTTT. Filled out from reference TRBV18 and TRBJ2-2, the complete variable domain reads NAGVMQNPRHLVRRRGQEARLRCSPMKGHSHVYWYRQLPEEGLKFMVYLQKENIIDESGMPKERFSAEFPKEGPSILRIQQVVRGDSAAYFCASSFTGHTGELFFGEGSRLTVL.